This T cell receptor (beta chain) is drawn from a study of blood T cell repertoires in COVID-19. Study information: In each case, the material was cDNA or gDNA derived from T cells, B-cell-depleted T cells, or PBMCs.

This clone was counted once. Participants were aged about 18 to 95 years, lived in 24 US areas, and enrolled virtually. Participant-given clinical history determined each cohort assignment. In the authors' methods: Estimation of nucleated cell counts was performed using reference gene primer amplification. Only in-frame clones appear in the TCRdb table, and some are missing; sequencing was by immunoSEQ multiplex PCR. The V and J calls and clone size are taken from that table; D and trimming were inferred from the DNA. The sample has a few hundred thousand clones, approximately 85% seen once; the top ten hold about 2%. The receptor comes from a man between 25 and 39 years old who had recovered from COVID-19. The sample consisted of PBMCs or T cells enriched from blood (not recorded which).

The CDR3 DNA reads TGTGCCAGCAGCTTAGTTAGTGAGCAGCCCCAGCATTTT. This codes for CASSLVSEQPQHF. The chain employs TRBV7-8 and TRBJ1-5, with D hard to call. CDR1 and CDR2 from the germline V gene are SGHVS and FQNEAQ. Between the trimmed V and J ends, which lost 1 base and 7 bases, there was a span of 8 bases. The CDR3 has 13 residues.